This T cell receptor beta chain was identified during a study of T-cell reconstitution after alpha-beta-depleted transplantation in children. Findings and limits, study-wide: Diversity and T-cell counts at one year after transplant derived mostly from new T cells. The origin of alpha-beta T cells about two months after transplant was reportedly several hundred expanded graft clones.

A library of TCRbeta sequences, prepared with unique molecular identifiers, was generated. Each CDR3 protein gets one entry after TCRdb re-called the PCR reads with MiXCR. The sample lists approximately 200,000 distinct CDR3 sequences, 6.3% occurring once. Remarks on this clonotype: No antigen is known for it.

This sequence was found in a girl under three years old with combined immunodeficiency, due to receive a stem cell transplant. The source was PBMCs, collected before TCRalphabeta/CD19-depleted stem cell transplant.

This CDR3 reads CASSPRTGITDTQYF. In nucleotides, the CDR3 is TGTGCCAGCAGCCCTAGGACAGGAATCACAGATACGCAGTATTTT. The chain has TRBV11-2 and TRBJ2-3, with 7 bases fitting TRBD1. The CDR3 contains 15 residues. Germline lookup yields CDR1 SGHAT and CDR2 FQNNGV. Trimming at V came to 5 bases and at J to 2 bases, leaving 7 bases not matched to a gene.